The source of this T cell receptor beta chain is a study of response to subunit inactivated influenza vaccine (dated by TCRdb to the late 2010s). In terms of the full investigation: To follow how T cells responded to a trivalent subunit inactivated influenza vaccine, the researchers relied on deep quantitative profiling of the T cell receptor repertoire. Broader findings and caveats from the paper: The authors suggested that each seasonal influenza vaccination may recruit only a limited number of new T cells.

Trimming accounts for 4 bases at V and 3 bases at J, while the number of junction bases matched to no gene is 12. Taken from cysteine to phenylalanine, the CDR3 has 17 residues. The read is trimmed to its CDR3 DNA, 51 bases read in frame from base 1. According to the germline V gene, CDR1 reads SGHRS and CDR2 reads YFSETQ. The library was prepared using RT-PCR. These reads were obtained on an Illumina HiSeq 2500. TCRdb cleaned the public reads at Q25 with fastp, built clones with MiXCR and kept in-frame beta chains. Each record represents a unique CDR3 protein, reported with the most common genes and DNA among its rows. The sample table contains about 540,000 distinct CDR3 sequences; only one count was recorded for 20% to 25% of them. The leading ten clones occupy approximately 3% of the sample. There are a few counts of this clonotype. The target of this receptor is not known. One base away there is no much larger clone; base qualities are not given.

The same specimen was also included in a second study, on T cells expressing NK-cell markers. From the second report: TCR beta cDNA libraries were prepared using 5'RACE template switching, which introduced a universal primer site and unique molecular identifiers. Three sorted T-cell subsets (CD3+CD56+NKG2C+, CD3+CD56+NKG2C- and CD3+CD56-NKG2C+) from eight donors had their TCR beta-chain repertoires profiled. Among the eight sequenced donors, seven were HCMV-seropositive and one was HCMV-seronegative. In several experiments an anti-gammadeltaTCR antibody was added to restrict sorting to alphabetaTCR-expressing T cells. For six donors, the dominant CD3+CD56+NKG2C+ clonotypes were among the top 10 CD8+ clonotypes and accounted for 1.0-7.0% of CD8+ T cells. Those dominant clonotypes were again the most abundant among CD3+CD56-NKG2C+ cells in a handful of donors, at roughly 25-60.1%. Whether the expanded NKG2C-expressing T cell clones were specific for HCMV antigens was left unclear. The eight sequenced donors were randomly selected healthy volunteers, three men and five women. To determine HCMV serostatus, a commercial ELISA kit was used to detect HCMV-specific IgG in serum. Ficoll density gradient centrifugation was used to isolate peripheral blood mononuclear cells from blood. CD4+ and CD8+ T cells were isolated from PBMC by magnetic immunoseparation with Miltenyi isolation kits. cDNA synthesis was primed from the TCR beta constant segment, followed by two successive PCR amplification steps. The libraries were sequenced on Illumina HiSeq 2000/2500, MiSeq or NextSeq, producing 2 x 150 bp reads. MIGEC handled demultiplexing of the reads and grouping by UMI, while MiTCR was used to assemble and quantify clonotypes. To exclude erroneous sequences, only TCR cDNA sequences supported by at least two reads were retained. The tcR package was used for downstream repertoire analysis, and clonotypes were matched across fractions by CDR3 nucleotide sequence plus V segment. VDJmatch was used to annotate antigen specificity against VDJdb, with one amino acid substitution in CDR3 permitted.

The sequence was collected from a man aged 50-60 years who received an inactivated influenza vaccine. Donor details come from another sample of the same person, matched by shared clones. This specimen consisted of CD4+ T cells sorted from PBMCs, obtained 12 days after vaccination. The chain links TRBV5-1 with TRBJ1-3; 8 central nucleotides agree with TRBD1. The CDR3 corresponds to CASSKDSGQVLGNTIYF. Here is the DNA: TGCGCCAGCAGCAAGGACTCGGGACAGGTCCTTGGAAACACCATATATTTT. With the portions outside the CDR3 filled from the reference TRBV5-1 and TRBJ1-3 genes, the complete variable region becomes KAGVTQTPRYLIKTRGQQVTLSCSPISGHRSVSWYQQTPGQGLQFLFEYFSETQRNKGNFPGRFSGRQFSNSRSEMNVSTLELGDSALYLCASSKDSGQVLGNTIYFGEGSWLTVV.